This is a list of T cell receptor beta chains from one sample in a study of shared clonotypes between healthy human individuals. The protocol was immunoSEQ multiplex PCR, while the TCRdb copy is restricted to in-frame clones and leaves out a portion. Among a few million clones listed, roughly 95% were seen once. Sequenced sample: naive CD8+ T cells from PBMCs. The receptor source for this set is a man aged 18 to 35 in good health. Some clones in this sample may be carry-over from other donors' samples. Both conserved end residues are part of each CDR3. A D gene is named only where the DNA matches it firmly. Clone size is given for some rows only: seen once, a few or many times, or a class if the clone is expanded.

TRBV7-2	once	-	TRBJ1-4	CASSLAVGAGRGEKLFF	TGTGCCAGCAGCTTAGCGGTTGGAGCAGGGAGGGGTGAAAAACTGTTTTTT
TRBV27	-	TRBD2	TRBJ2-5	CASSGTSGRDQYF	TGTGCCAGCAGTGGGACTAGCGGGAGAGACCAGTACTTC
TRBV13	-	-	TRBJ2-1	CASSLVPPGDYSYNEQFF	TGTGCCAGCAGCTTAGTCCCCCCGGGAGACTACTCCTACAATGAGCAGTTCTTC
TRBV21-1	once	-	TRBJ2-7	CASRNRGPYEQYF	TGTGCCAGCAGGAACAGGGGGCCTTACGAGCAGTACTTC
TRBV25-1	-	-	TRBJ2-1	CASSEIGEQFF	TGTGCCAGCAGTGAAATTGGTGAGCAGTTCTTC
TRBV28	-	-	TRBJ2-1	CASSYSGLDNEQFF	TGTGCCAGCAGTTATAGCGGCCTCGACAATGAGCAGTTCTTC
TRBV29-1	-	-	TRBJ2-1	CSVVSSPYNEQFF	TGCAGCGTTGTGAGTAGCCCTTACAATGAGCAGTTCTTC
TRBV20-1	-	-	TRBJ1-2	CSARAPYGYTF	TGCAGTGCTAGAGCCCCCTATGGCTACACCTTC
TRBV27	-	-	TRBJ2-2	CASSSSGELFF	TGTGCCAGCAGTTCTTCCGGGGAGCTGTTTTTT
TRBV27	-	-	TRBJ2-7	CASSLTATNSYEQYF	TGTGCCAGCAGTTTAACGGCAACGAATTCCTACGAGCAGTACTTC
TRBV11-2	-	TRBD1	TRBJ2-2	CASSWGKGTVDTGELFF	TGTGCCAGCAGCTGGGGGAAAGGGACAGTGGACACCGGGGAGCTGTTTTTT
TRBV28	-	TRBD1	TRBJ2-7	CASRLARDRRYEQYF	TGTGCCAGCAGACTTGCACGGGACAGACGCTACGAGCAGTACTTC
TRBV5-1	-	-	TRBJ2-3	CASSGRSTNTDTQYF	TGCGCCAGCAGCGGGAGGTCGACTAACACAGATACGCAGTATTTT
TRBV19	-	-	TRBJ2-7	CASSIDRDEQYF	TGTGCCAGTAGTATAGACAGGGACGAGCAGTACTTC
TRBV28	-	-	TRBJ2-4	CASGQGKMAKNIQYF	TGTGCCAGTGGGCAGGGAAAGATGGCCAAAAACATTCAGTACTTC
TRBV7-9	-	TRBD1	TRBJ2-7	CASSSGTGPYEQYF	TGTGCCAGCAGTTCCGGGACAGGACCCTACGAGCAGTACTTC
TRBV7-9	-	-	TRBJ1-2	CASSLRAGWPNGYTF	TGTGCCAGCAGCTTAAGGGCCGGTTGGCCGAATGGCTACACCTTC
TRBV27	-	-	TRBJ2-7	CASSPGQTYEQYF	TGTGCCAGCAGTCCGGGTCAAACCTACGAGCAGTACTTC
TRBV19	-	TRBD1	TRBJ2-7	CASSPGTGGYEQYF	TGTGCCAGTAGTCCAGGGACAGGGGGGTACGAGCAGTACTTC
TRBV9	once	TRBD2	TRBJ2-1	CASSAELAGVGYEQFF	TGTGCCAGCAGCGCCGAACTAGCGGGAGTGGGCTATGAGCAGTTCTTC
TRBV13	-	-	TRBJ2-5	CASSRSGRNQETQYF	TGTGCCAGCAGCCGGTCCGGGCGAAACCAAGAGACCCAGTACTTC
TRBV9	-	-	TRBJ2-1	CASSVSRQSSYNEQFF	TGTGCCAGCAGCGTATCTCGACAGAGTTCCTACAATGAGCAGTTCTTC
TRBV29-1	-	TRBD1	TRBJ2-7	CSVRTGSSYEQYF	TGCAGCGTTAGGACAGGTAGCTCCTACGAGCAGTACTTC
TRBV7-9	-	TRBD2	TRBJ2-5	CASSGLAGEETQYF	TGTGCCAGCAGCGGACTAGCGGGGGAGGAGACCCAGTACTTC
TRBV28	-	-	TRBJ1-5	CASSSWGGNQPQHF	TGTGCCAGCAGTTCCTGGGGGGGCAATCAGCCCCAGCATTTT
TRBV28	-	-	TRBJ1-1	CASSLPFAREGGTEAFF	TGTGCCAGCAGTTTGCCCTTCGCACGGGAGGGGGGCACTGAAGCTTTCTTT
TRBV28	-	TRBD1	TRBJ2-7	CASSLYRDRVYEQYF	TGTGCCAGCAGTTTATATCGGGACAGGGTCTACGAGCAGTACTTC
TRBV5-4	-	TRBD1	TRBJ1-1	CASSLSRQGTEAFF	TGTGCCAGCAGCTTGTCGAGACAGGGAACTGAAGCTTTCTTT
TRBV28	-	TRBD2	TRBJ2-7	CASSWTSGYSYEQYF	TGTGCCAGCAGTTGGACTAGCGGGTACTCCTACGAGCAGTACTTC
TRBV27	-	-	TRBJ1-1	CASSPPDRNTEAFF	TGTGCCAGCAGTCCGCCGGACAGAAACACTGAAGCTTTCTTT
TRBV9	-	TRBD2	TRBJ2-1	CASSDPRGLAGGSYNEQFF	TGTGCCAGCAGCGATCCCAGGGGACTAGCGGGGGGTTCGTACAATGAGCAGTTCTTC
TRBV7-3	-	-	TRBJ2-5	CASSPRYQETQYF	TGTGCCAGCAGCCCCCGGTACCAAGAGACCCAGTACTTC
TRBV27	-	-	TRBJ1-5	CASSLSSRVEPQHF	TGTGCCAGCAGTTTATCTAGCCGGGTGGAGCCCCAGCATTTT
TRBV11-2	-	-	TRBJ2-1	CASSLERDREQFF	TGTGCCAGCAGCTTAGAGAGGGACCGAGAGCAGTTCTTC
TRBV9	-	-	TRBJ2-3	CASSVASRLGLTDTQYF	TGTGCCAGCAGCGTAGCTTCCAGACTAGGATTGACAGATACGCAGTATTTT
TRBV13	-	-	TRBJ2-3	CASSFTSPDTQYF	TGTGCCAGCAGCTTCACTAGTCCTGATACGCAGTATTTT
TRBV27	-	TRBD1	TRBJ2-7	CASSTTGVEQYF	TGTGCCAGCAGCACCACAGGGGTCGAGCAGTACTTC
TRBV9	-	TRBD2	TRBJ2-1	CASSVEGGRADEQFF	TGTGCCAGCAGCGTAGAGGGCGGGAGGGCCGATGAGCAGTTCTTC
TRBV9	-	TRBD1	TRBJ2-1	CASSVEGAGSNEQFF	TGTGCCAGCAGCGTAGAGGGGGCAGGGAGCAATGAGCAGTTCTTC
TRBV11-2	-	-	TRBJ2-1	CASSWGLVGENEQFF	TGTGCCAGCAGCTGGGGACTGGTGGGGGAGAATGAGCAGTTCTTC
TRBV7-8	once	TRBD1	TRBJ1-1	CASSKNRGRDTEAFF	TGTGCCAGCAGCAAGAACAGGGGGCGGGACACTGAAGCTTTCTTT
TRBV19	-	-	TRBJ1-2	CASSIPMDRTVYGYTF	TGTGCCAGTAGTATCCCGATGGACAGAACAGTCTATGGCTACACCTTC
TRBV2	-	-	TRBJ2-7	CASTDPPGSSPYEQYF	TGTGCCAGCACCGACCCCCCCGGGAGTAGCCCCTACGAGCAGTACTTC
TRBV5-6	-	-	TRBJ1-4	CASSLVGANEKLFF	TGTGCCAGCAGCTTAGTGGGGGCCAACGAAAAACTGTTTTTT
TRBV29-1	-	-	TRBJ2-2	CSVLGSNTGELFF	TGCAGCGTCCTAGGATCTAACACCGGGGAGCTGTTTTTT
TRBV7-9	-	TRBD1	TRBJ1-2	CASSLGTGGAYGYTF	TGTGCCAGCAGCTTAGGGACAGGGGGGGCCTATGGCTACACCTTC
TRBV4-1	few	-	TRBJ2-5	CASSQDEAGTLQETQYF	TGCGCCAGCAGCCAAGATGAGGCGGGGACACTCCAAGAGACCCAGTACTTC
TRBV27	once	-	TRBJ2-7	CASASRSFYEQYF	TGTGCCAGCGCGTCCCGCAGCTTCTACGAGCAGTACTTC
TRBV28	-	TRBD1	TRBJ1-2	CASSSLTGVSRSRGGYTF	TGTGCCAGCAGTTCACTGACAGGGGTCTCCCGATCTAGAGGTGGCTACACCTTC
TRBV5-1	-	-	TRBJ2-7	CASSFPDRTYEQYF	TGCGCCAGCAGCTTTCCAGACAGAACCTACGAGCAGTACTTC
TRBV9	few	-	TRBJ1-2	CASSVGEEGLYGYTF	TGTGCCAGCAGCGTAGGAGAAGAGGGCCTCTATGGCTACACCTTC
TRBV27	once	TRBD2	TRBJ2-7	CASRRTSGVSYEQYF	TGTGCCAGCAGGCGGACTAGCGGGGTGTCCTACGAGCAGTACTTC
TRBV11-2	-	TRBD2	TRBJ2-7	CASSLGLADGYEQYF	TGTGCCAGCAGCTTAGGACTAGCGGATGGATACGAGCAGTACTTC
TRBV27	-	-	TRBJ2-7	CASSLWVGGRAYEQYF	TGTGCCAGCAGTTTATGGGTCGGTGGCAGGGCCTACGAGCAGTACTTC
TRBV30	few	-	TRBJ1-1	CAWSDPRTEAFF	TGTGCCTGGAGTGACCCTCGCACTGAAGCTTTCTTT
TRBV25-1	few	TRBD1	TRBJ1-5	CASSDNRGQEPQHF	TGTGCCAGCAGTGACAACAGGGGGCAAGAGCCCCAGCATTTT
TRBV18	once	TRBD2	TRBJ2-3	CASSPREGPDTQYF	TGTGCCAGCTCACCTAGGGAGGGGCCAGATACGCAGTATTTT